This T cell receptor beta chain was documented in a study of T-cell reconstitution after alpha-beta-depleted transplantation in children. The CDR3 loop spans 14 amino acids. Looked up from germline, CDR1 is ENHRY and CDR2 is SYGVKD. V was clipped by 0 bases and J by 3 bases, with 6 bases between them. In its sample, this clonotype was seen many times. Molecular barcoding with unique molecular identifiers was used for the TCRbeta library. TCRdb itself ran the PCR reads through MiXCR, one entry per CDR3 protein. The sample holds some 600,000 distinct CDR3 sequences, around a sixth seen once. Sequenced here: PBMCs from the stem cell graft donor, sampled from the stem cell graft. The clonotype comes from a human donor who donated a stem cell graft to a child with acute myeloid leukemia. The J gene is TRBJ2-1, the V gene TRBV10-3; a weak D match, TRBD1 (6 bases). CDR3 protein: CAISESRGYNEQFF. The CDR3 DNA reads TGTGCCATCAGTGAGTCCAGGGGCTACAATGAGCAGTTCTTC.